This passage covers 17 T cell receptor beta chains from one sample sequenced in a study of OX40 agonist ivuxolimab in advanced cancers. The method was the immunoSEQ multiplex PCR assay. Imported from immuneACCESS, the table was reduced by TCRdb to in-frame sequences with V and J called. These copies leave out some clones; in studies compared against another copy, an unresolved V gene accounts for under half, and the cause of the remainder is not known. The sample yields about 70,000 clones; 81% were counted once. The leading ten clones occupy approximately 5% of the sample. The material sequenced was CD4+ or CD8+ T cells sorted from blood, taken in a trial of the OX40 agonist ivuxolimab. These receptors came from an adult with an advanced solid tumor such as melanoma, head and neck, liver or kidney cancer.

This chain links TRBV11-3 with TRBJ1-1; D perhaps matches TRBD1 (6 bases). This CDR3 contains 13 residues. CDR1 is SGHNT, CDR2 YENEEA, per germline. The ends were cut back, 6 bases at V and 10 bases at J, with 18 bases in the middle. CDR3: CASRTSGGRRAFF. The CDR3 region has the DNA TGTGCCAGCAGAACGTCCGGGGGGCGGAGAGCTTTCTTT.

The gene calls are TRBV4-1 and TRBJ1-2, with 10 bases aligning to TRBD1. Losses at the gene ends were 4 bases for V and 3 bases for J; bases not matched to a gene: 8. The germline V gene encodes CDR1 MGHRA and CDR2 YSYEKL. The CDR3 runs to 16 residues. The chain's CDR3 is CASSLETGQGDYGYTF. The DNA for the CDR3 is TGCGCCAGCAGCCTCGAGACCGGACAGGGGGACTATGGCTACACCTTC.

The chain carries TRBV4-2 and TRBJ1-6; D is possibly TRBD1 (6 bases). Trimming removed 3 bases from V and 5 bases from J, with 14 bases in between. The CDR3 runs 16 residues. Germline loops: CDR1 LGHNA, CDR2 YNFKEQ. CDR3 sequence: CASSHSPRTDNSPLHF. In DNA, the CDR3 is TGTGCCAGCAGCCATTCCCCGAGGACAGATAATTCACCCCTCCACTTT.

The V and J genes are TRBV7-3 and TRBJ2-1; perhaps D is TRBD1 or TRBD2 (6 bases each). Germline CDR1 SGHTA, CDR2 FQGTGA. Trimming took 3 bases from V and 6 from J, leaving 15 bases between them. CDR3 size: 15 residues. The CDR3 coding sequence is TGTGCCAGCAGCTTTAGGGGGGTGTCCCCCAATGAGCAGTTCTTC. This gives the protein CASSFRGVSPNEQFF.

The V gene is TRBV12-5, the J gene TRBJ2-5; D unclear. This CDR3 comprises 12 residues. Trimming cost V 1 base and J 3 bases, with 3 bases left between them. The germline gives CDR1 LGHNT, CDR2 FRNRAP. The CDR3: CASGLEKETQYF. CDR3 in DNA: TGTGCTAGTGGTTTGGAGAAAGAGACCCAGTACTTC.

This clone was observed a single time. The chain is built from TRBV27 and TRBJ2-1, with D hard to call. V was shortened by 4 bases and J by 4 bases, with 5 bases between the two germline ends. The CDR3 has 12 amino acids. Germline V gives CDR1 MNHEY, CDR2 SMNVEV (reference sequence). The CDR3 loop reads CASSSLYNEQFF. CDR3 DNA sequence: TGTGCCAGCAGTTCCCTATACAATGAGCAGTTCTTC.

The J gene is TRBJ2-7, the V gene TRBV6-5; 8 bases align to TRBD1. Germline V CDR1 and CDR2: MNHEY, SVGAGI. This CDR3 contains 14 residues. J gave up 2 bases and V 6 bases, and 6 bases lay outside the gene matches. As DNA, the CDR3 is TGTGCCAGCAGCCACACGACAGGGGCCTACGAGCAGTACTTC. Translated: CASSHTTGAYEQYF.

The chain carries TRBV7-6 and TRBJ2-5; TRBD2 aligns across 9 bases. V lost 3 bases to trimming and J lost 2 bases; unmatched junction nucleotides: 10. The CDR3 extends over 17 amino acids. The germline CDR1 and CDR2 sequences are SGHVS and FNYEAQ. The CDR3 DNA reads TGTGCCAGCAGCTTTGGAGGGCTAGCGGGGACACAAGAGACCCAGTACTTC. Its protein is CASSFGGLAGTQETQYF.

V is TRBV27 and J is TRBJ2-1, with 9 bases aligning to TRBD2. The CDR3 length is 15 residues. The J segment lost 2 bases and the V segment lost 6 bases, leaving 5 bases of the junction unmatched. Germline CDR1 MNHEY, CDR2 SMNVEV (reference sequence). The CDR3 is CASSQTSGTYNEQFF. The CDR3 region has the DNA TGTGCCAGCAGCCAGACTAGCGGCACCTACAATGAGCAGTTCTTC.

V gene TRBV7-9 combines with J gene TRBJ1-6; 7 positions agree with TRBD1. The V gene end was trimmed by 4 bases and the J gene end by 8 bases; junction bases not matched to a gene: 8. This CDR3 comprises 15 residues. Per the germline V gene, CDR1 is SEHNR and CDR2 is FQNEAQ (reference sequence). CDR3 sequence: CASSSGGRGDSPLHF. The CDR3 DNA is TGTGCCAGCAGCTCCGGTGGCAGGGGGGATTCACCCCTCCACTTT.

This clone was recorded a few times. The chain has TRBV5-6 and TRBJ2-2, with 8 bases aligning to TRBD2. In germline, CDR1 is SGHDT, CDR2 YYEEEE. Trimming cost V 0 bases and J 4 bases; bases outside gene matches: 5. This CDR3 has 16 residues. Here the CDR3 reads CASSLVSSGPTGELFF. The CDR3, as DNA: TGTGCCAGCAGCTTGGTGTCTAGCGGGCCCACCGGGGAGCTGTTTTTT. The full variable domain, completed using reference TRBV5-6 and TRBJ2-2, is DAGVTQSPTHLIKTRGQQVTLRCSPKSGHDTVSWYQQALGQGPQFIFQYYEEEERQRGNFPDRFSGHQFPNYSSELNVNALLLGDSALYLCASSLVSSGPTGELFFGEGSRLTVL.

V gene TRBV11-2 combines with J gene TRBJ2-7, with 12 bases matching TRBD1. The germline CDR1 and CDR2 sequences are SGHAT and FQNNGV. The CDR3 is 15 amino acids. With V trimmed by 2 bases and J by 6 bases, 5 bases remained unmatched. CDR3 region: CASSLFGTGGGEQYF. CDR3 DNA sequence: TGTGCCAGCAGCTTATTCGGGACAGGGGGCGGCGAGCAGTACTTC.

The CDR3 protein is CASSKNLPRGGSPLHF. DNA of the CDR3: TGTGCCAGCAGCAAAAACCTACCCCGAGGAGGTTCACCCCTCCACTTT. This chain joins TRBV7-9 and TRBJ1-6; D gene uncertain. There are 16 residues in the CDR3. The germline V gene encodes CDR1 SEHNR and CDR2 FQNEAQ (reference sequence). The ends were cut back, 5 bases at V and 9 bases at J, with 20 bases in the middle.

The rearrangement joins TRBV30 to TRBJ2-5; either TRBD1 or TRBD2 may supply D (6 bases each). The length of the CDR3 is 14 residues. Trimming left V 0 bases short and J 4 bases short, with 12 bases between. The V gene's germline CDR1 is GTSNPN and CDR2 SVGIG (reference sequence). The CDR3, as DNA: TGTGCCTGGAGTGTAGTCCCGGGGGCAGAGACCCAGTACTTC. It yields the protein CAWSVVPGAETQYF.

This chain links TRBV2 with TRBJ2-7, with D unclear. The V end lost 5 bases, the J end lost 3 bases, and 8 bases lay between the germline ends. Germline V gene data show CDR1 as SNHLY and CDR2 as FYNNEI. The CDR3 length is 12 residues. The CDR3 is CASSYTDYEQYF. Here the CDR3 DNA reads TGTGCCAGCAGTTATACAGACTACGAGCAGTACTTC.

The chain uses TRBV1 and TRBJ2-3; the table's D gene call, TRBD2, was not cross checked with the DNA. TRBV1 is annotated as a pseudogene. This CDR3 is 12 amino acids long. The CDR3 spells CTRAVYTDTQYF. The DNA for the CDR3 is TGCACCCGCGCCGTCTACACAGATACGCAGTATTTT.

The V call is TRBV5-1, the J call TRBJ1-1, with D maybe TRBD1 (6 bases). The germline gives CDR1 SGHRS, CDR2 YFSETQ. This CDR3 region has 18 residues. With 3 bases removed from V and 2 bases from J, the gap between germline ends came to 23 bases. CDR3 residues: CASSSLGGIRDTNTEAFF. For the CDR3, the DNA is TGCGCCAGCAGCTCTCTCGGAGGGATCCGGGACACTAACACTGAAGCTTTCTTT.